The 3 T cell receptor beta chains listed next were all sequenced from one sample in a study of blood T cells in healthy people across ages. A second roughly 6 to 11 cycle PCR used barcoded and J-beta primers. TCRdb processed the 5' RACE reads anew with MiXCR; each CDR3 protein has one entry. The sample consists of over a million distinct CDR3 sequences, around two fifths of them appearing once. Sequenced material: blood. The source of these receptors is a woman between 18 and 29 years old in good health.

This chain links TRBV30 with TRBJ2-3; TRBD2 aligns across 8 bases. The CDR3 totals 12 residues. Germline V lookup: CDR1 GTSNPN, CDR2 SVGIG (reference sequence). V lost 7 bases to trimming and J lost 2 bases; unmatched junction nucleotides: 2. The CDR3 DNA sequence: TGTGCCTTAGCGGGGACCACAGATACGCAGTATTTT. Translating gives CALAGTTDTQYF.

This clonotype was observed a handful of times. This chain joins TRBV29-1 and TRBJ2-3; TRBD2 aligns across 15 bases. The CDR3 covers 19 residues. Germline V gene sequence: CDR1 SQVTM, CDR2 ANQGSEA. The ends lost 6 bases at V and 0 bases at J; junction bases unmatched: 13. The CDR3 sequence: CSVAGTLGLAGGSTDTQYF. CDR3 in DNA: TGCAGCGTAGCCGGGACGTTAGGACTAGCGGGAGGGAGCACAGATACGCAGTATTTT.

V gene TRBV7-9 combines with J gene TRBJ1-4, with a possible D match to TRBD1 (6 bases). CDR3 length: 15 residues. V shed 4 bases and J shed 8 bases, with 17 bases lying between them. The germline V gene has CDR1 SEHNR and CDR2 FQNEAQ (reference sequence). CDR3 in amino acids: CASSSDHGTREKLFF. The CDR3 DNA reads TGTGCCAGCAGCTCCGACCACGGGACAAGGGAAAAACTGTTTTTT. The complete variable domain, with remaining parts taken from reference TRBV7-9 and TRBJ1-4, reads DTGVSQNPRHKITKRGQNVTFRCDPISEHNRLYWYRQTLGQGPEFLTYFQNEAQLEKSRLLSDRFSAERPKGSFSTLEIQRTEQGDSAMYLCASSSDHGTREKLFFGSGTQLSVL.